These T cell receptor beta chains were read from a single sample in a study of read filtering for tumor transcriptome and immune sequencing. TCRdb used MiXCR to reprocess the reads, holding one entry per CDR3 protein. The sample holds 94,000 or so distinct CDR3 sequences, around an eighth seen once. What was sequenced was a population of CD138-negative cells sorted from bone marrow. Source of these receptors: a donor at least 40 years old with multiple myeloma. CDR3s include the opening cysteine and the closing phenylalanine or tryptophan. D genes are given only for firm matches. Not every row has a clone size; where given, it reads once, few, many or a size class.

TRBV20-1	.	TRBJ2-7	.	TGCAGTGCTGGAGCGTCTATAGGGCCGTCCCACGAGCAGTACTTC	CSAGASIGPSHEQYF
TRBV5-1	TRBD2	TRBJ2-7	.	TGCGCCAGCAGCTTGGCAGCAGCGGGAGGCTACGAGCAGTACTTC	CASSLAAAGGYEQYF
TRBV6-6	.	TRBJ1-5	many	TGTGCCAGCAGCGAGGGGGTCCCCCAGCCCCAGCATTTT	CASSEGVPQPQHF
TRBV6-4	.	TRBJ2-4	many	TGTGCCAGCAGTCCCCCGGGGCTAGCTACCAAAAACATTCAGTACTTC	CASSPPGLATKNIQYF
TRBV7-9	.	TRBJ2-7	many	TGTGCCAGCAGCCCGAGAGGGGTGGTGAACGAGCAGTACTTC	CASSPRGVVNEQYF
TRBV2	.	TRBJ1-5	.	TGTGCCAGCAGTGAAGAGGGCCATAGCAATCAGCCCCAGCATTTT	CASSEEGHSNQPQHF
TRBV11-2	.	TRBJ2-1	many	TGTGCCAGCAGCTCTACTACTAGACGGCAGTTCTTC	CASSSTTRRQFF
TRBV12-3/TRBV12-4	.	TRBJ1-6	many	TGTGCCAGCAGTAGGGAGCCGCGGTCACCCCTCCACTTT	CASSREPRSPLHF
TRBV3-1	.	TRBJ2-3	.	TGTGCCAGCAGCGCTAAAGGCACAGATACGCAGTATTTT	CASSAKGTDTQYF
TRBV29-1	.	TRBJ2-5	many	TGCAGCGTTGACAATAAGGAGACCCAGTACTTC	CSVDNKETQYF
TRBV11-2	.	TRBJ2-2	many	TGTGCCAGCAGCCGACCCTTTTCGCGCAACACCGGGGAGCTGTTTTTT	CASSRPFSRNTGELFF
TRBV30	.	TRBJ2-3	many	TGTGCCTGGAGCGAGAGGATCACAGATACGCAGTATTTT	CAWSERITDTQYF
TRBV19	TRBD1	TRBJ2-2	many	TGTGCCAGTAGTAACCGGGACAGGGTGTCCACCGGGGAGCTGTTTTTT	CASSNRDRVSTGELFF
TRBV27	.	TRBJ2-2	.	TGTGCCAGCAGTTTATCCAGGGGGGTCACCGGGGAGCTGTTTTTT	CASSLSRGVTGELFF
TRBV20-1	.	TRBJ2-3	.	TGCAGTGCTAGCCTTGGACTGGATTCGGGGTATTTT	CSASLGLDSGYF
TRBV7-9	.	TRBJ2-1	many	TGTGCCAGCAGCTTAGCACGGGAGGAGCAGTTCTTC	CASSLAREEQFF
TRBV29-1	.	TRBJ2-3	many	TGCAGCGTTGGAAGGACGGAGACAGATACGCAGTATTTT	CSVGRTETDTQYF
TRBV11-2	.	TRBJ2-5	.	TGTGCCAGCAGCTCGTTTAGTGGACGGCAAGAGACCCAGTACTTC	CASSSFSGRQETQYF
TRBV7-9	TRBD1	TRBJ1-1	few	TGTGCCAGCAGCTTCCAGACAGGGTGGGACACTGAAGCTTTCTTC	CASSFQTGWDTEAFF
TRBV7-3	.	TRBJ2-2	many	TGTGCCAGCAGCCCAGAGACTAGGAACACCGGGGAGCTGTTTTTT	CASSPETRNTGELFF
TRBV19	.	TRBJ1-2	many	TGTGCCAGTAGTCCGTCCGTGTGGGGAGGCTACACCTTC	CASSPSVWGGYTF
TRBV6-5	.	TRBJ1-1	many	TGTGCCAGCAGGACAGGTTCTGAAGCTTTCTTT	CASRTGSEAFF
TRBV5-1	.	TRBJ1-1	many	TGCGCCAGCAGCCGGGCGGAGGGGAACACTGAAGCTTTCTTT	CASSRAEGNTEAFF
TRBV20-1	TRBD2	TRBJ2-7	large	TGCAGTGCTAGACCCTCCGGGACTAGCGGGAGGGGATCCTACGAGCAGTACTTC	CSARPSGTSGRGSYEQYF
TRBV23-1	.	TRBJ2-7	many	TGCGCCAGCAGAAGGACACCCTCCTACGAGCAGTACTTC	CASRRTPSYEQYF
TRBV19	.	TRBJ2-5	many	TGTGCCAGTAGTATAGGCAGATTGTACCAAGAGACCCAGTACTTC	CASSIGRLYQETQYF
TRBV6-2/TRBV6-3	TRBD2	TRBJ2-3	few	TGTGCCAGCAGTCCGCGGGGACGACACTCATTAGCGGGAGCGGTAGATACGCAGTATTTT	CASSPRGRHSLAGAVDTQYF
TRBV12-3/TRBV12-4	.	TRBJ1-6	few	TGTGCCAGCAGTCCCCGGGGGGGGCAGGGTAATTCACCCCTCCACTTT	CASSPRGGQGNSPLHF
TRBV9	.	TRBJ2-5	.	TGTGCCAGCAGCGTCCTCTCAGAGACCCAGTACTTC	CASSVLSETQYF
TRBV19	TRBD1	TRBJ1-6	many	TGTGCCAGTAGTCGCACCTTCGGGACAGGGAATTCACCCCTCCACTTT	CASSRTFGTGNSPLHF
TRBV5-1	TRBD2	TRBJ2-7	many	TGCGCCAGCAGCCCTACTGTACTAGCGGGAGTATGGGAGCAGTACTTC	CASSPTVLAGVWEQYF
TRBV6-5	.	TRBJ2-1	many	TGTGCCAGCAGTTCCACGTGGAATGAGCAGTTCTTC	CASSSTWNEQFF
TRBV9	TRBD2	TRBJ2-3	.	TGTGCCAGCAGCGTAGGGGTAGCGGGAACCACAGATACGCAGTATTTT	CASSVGVAGTTDTQYF
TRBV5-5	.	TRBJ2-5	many	TGTGCCAGCTCGCAGGGAGAGACCCAGTACTTC	CASSQGETQYF
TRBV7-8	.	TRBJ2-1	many	TGTGCCAGCAGCTTAGCAGGACCCCCAACATCCTACAATGAGCAGTTCTTC	CASSLAGPPTSYNEQFF
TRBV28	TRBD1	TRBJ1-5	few	TGTGCCAGCAGTTCACAGGGGGCGAGGCAGCCCCAGCATTTT	CASSSQGARQPQHF
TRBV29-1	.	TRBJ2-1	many	TGCAGCGTTAGTTCCGGTGAGCAGTTCTTC	CSVSSGEQFF
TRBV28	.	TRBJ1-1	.	TGTGCCAGCAGGGAAATCCAGGGAGGGGTTTTCTTT	CASREIQGGVFF
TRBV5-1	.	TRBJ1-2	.	TGCGCCAGCAGCCCAGCAGGCTCCAAGGGGGATAGCTACACCTTC	CASSPAGSKGDSYTF
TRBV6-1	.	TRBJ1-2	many	TGTGCCAGCAGTGCCCCCAGGACAGCGGGAGGCTACACCTTC	CASSAPRTAGGYTF
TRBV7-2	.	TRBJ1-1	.	TGTGCCAGCAGCTTACGCTTGAACAGCCGGTACACTGAAGCTTTCTTT	CASSLRLNSRYTEAFF
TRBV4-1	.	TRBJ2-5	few	TGCGCCAGCAGCCGCTTTCCGACTGTCGAGACCCAGTACTTC	CASSRFPTVETQYF
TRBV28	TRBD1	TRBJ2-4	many	TGTGCCAGCAGTCAGACAGGGGGCATAGCCAAAAACATTCAGTACTTC	CASSQTGGIAKNIQYF
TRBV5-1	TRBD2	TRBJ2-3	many	TGCGCCAGCAGCTTGGGACTAGCGGGAGATACGCAGTATTTT	CASSLGLAGDTQYF
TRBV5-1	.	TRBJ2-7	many	TGCGCCAGCAGCTTGGATCCGGGAACCTCCTACGAGCAGTACTTC	CASSLDPGTSYEQYF
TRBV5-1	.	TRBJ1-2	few	TGCGCCAGCAGCACTGAAAGCTATGGCTACACCTTC	CASSTESYGYTF
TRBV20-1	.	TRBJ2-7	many	TGCAGTGCCAGTAAAAATGCGGGTGAGCAGTACTTC	CSASKNAGEQYF
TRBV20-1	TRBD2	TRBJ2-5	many	TGCAGTGCTAGAGCGAGCGGGAGGGTTCTTTTGGAGACCCAGTACTTC	CSARASGRVLLETQYF
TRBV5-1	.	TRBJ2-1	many	TGCGCCAGTGAGAGAGGGGGTACGAGTAGCAATGAGCAGTTCTTC	CASERGGTSSNEQFF
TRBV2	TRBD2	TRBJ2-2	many	TGTGCCAGCACGGGGACTAGTGGACCCGGGGAGCTGTTTTTT	CASTGTSGPGELFF
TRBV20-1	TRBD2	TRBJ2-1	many	TGCAGTTCATTCACCGGACTAGCGGGAGATGAGCAGTTCTTC	CSSFTGLAGDEQFF
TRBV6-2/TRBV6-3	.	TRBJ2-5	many	TGTGCCAGCAGGGAGGTTGTTCGAGAGACCCAGTACTTC	CASREVVRETQYF
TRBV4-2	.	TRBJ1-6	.	TGTGCCAGCAGCCAAGATGACGGGAGTCTGAATTCACCCCTCCACTTT	CASSQDDGSLNSPLHF
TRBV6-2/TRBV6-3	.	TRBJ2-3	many	TGTGCCAGCAGTTACGGTGACTACACAGATACGCAGTATTTT	CASSYGDYTDTQYF
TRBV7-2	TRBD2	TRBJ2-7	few	TGTGCCAGCAGCTTAGGGCGGGAGGACGAGCAGTACTTC	CASSLGREDEQYF
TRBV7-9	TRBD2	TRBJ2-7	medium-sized	TGTGCCAGCAGCTTAGTGGCTAGCGGCACTTACGAGCAGTACTTC	CASSLVASGTYEQYF
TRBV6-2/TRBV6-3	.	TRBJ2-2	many	TGTGCCAGCAGCCGGGATACCGGGGAGCTGTTTTTT	CASSRDTGELFF
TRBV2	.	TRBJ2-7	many	TGTGCCAGCACCGCCCGGAGGGGCTCCTACGAGCAGTACTTC	CASTARRGSYEQYF